The sequence of this TCR beta chain was determined in a study of siplizumab effects on memory and regulatory T cells. General study findings and limits: The study did not confirm that proliferating Tregs from siplizumab cultures were suppressive. The drug siplizumab significantly decreased the alloreactive sequences that could be traced to unstimulated CD4+ memory cells. Naive T cells looked more diverse than memory cells, and they looked like major contributors to the alloresponse.

A remark on this clone: Antigen specificity is unknown.

The junction had 2 bases not matched to a gene; V was cut back by 6 bases and J by 4 bases. CDR1 and CDR2 (germline): ENHRY, SYGVKD. CDR3 size: 12 residues. Repertoires were generated with immunoSEQ multiplex PCR, while TCRdb's copy carries only in-frame clones and drops some. The repertoire consists of 85,000 to 130,000 clones, with about 91% occurring once and the leading ten covering less than 0.85%. The clonotype was recovered from a human donor in good health. Sequencing used Tregs sorted from blood. The V gene is TRBV10-3, the J gene TRBJ2-5, with TRBD1 identical over 7 bases. CDR3 region: CAISWDRETQYF. In nucleotides, the CDR3 is TGTGCCATCAGCTGGGACAGAGAGACCCAGTACTTC.